The present T cell receptor beta chain was sequenced within a study of shared clonotypes between healthy human individuals. Method: immunoSEQ multiplex PCR; TCRdb's copy keeps in-frame clones and lacks some. The data hold 400,000 to 600,000 clones, with around 79% observed a single time. The CDR3 contains 17 residues. V was clipped by 1 base and J by 0 bases, with 13 bases between them. Germline V CDR1 and CDR2: KGHSH, LQKENI. This chain uses TRBV18 with TRBJ2-1; no firm D call. This TCR was recovered from a woman aged 35 to 49 in good health. Some clones in this sample may be carry-over from other donors' samples. The material sequenced was PBMCs. The CDR3 DNA sequence: TGTGCCAGCTCACCACGGTGGGCGGAGAGCTCCTACAATGAGCAGTTCTTC. It specifies CASSPRWAESSYNEQFF. The variable domain in full, with the rest retrieved from reference TRBV18 and TRBJ2-1, is NAGVMQNPRHLVRRRGQEARLRCSPMKGHSHVYWYRQLPEEGLKFMVYLQKENIIDESGMPKERFSAEFPKEGPSILRIQQVVRGDSAAYFCASSPRWAESSYNEQFFGPGTRLTVL.